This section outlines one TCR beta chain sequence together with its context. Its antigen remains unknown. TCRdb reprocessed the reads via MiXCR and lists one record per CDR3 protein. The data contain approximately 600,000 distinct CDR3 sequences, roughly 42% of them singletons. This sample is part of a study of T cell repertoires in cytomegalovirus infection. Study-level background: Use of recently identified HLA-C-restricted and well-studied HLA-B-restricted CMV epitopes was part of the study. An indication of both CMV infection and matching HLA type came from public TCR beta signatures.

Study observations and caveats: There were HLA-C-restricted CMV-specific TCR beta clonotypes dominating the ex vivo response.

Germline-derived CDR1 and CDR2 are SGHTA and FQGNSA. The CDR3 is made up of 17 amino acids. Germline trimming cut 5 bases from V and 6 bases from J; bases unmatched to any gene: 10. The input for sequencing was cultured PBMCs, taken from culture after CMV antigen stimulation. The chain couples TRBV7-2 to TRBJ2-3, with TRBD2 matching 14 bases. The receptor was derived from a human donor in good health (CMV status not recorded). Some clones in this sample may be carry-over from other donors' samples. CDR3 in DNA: TGTGCCAGCAGCAGGGGGGGACTAGCGGGAGCTCCCGATACGCAGTATTTT. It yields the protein CASSRGGLAGAPDTQYF. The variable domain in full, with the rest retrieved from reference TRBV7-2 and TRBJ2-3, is GAGVSQSPSNKVTEKGKDVELRCDPISGHTALYWYRQSLGQGLEFLIYFQGNSAPDKSGLPSDRFSAERTGGSVSTLTIQRTQQEDSAVYLCASSRGGLAGAPDTQYFGPGTRLTVL.